The present T cell receptor (beta chain) was sequenced within a study of blood T cell repertoires in COVID-19. About the study: Sources were T cells, B-cell-depleted T cells, or PBMCs; the material itself was cDNA or gDNA.

This table comes from immunoSEQ multiplex PCR, and its TCRdb copy is limited to in-frame clones, with some not included. The sample has about 140,000 clones, more than 85% seen once. A few counts support this clone. The CDR3 is 17 amino acids. Germline V gene data show CDR1 as LGHDT and CDR2 as YNNKEL (reference sequence). V lost 4 bases and J lost 6; bases outside the gene matches: 9. The sequencing sample was made of peripheral blood. The receptor comes from a human donor in a cohort sampled during active COVID-19. The genes are TRBV3-1 (or the pseudogene TRBV3-2) and TRBJ2-1, with 13 positions matching TRBD2. This chain's CDR3 is CASSRLLTSGGANEQFF. CDR3 bases: TGTGCCAGCAGCCGATTACTAACTAGCGGGGGGGCCAATGAGCAGTTCTTC.